Following are 8 T cell receptor beta chains from one sample sequenced in a study of PD-1 blockade in classical Hodgkin lymphoma (TCRdb year 2020). The sample's time point, from its label and the paper: newly diagnosed, previously untreated cHL patient sample. To prepare the library, the immunoSEQ multiplex PCR assay was applied. The immuneACCESS repertoire file appears here via TCRdb, limited to in-frame rearrangements. These files lack a portion of the clones; in checked studies, under half of the deficit traces to unresolved V genes, and the cause of the others is not known. The sample data list 16,000 or so clones, and 80% to 90% of these were observed just once. Roughly 8.4% of the sample lies in the top ten. Sequenced material: peripheral blood mononuclear cells (PBMCs). Source of these receptors: a human donor with classical Hodgkin lymphoma.

This rearrangement joins TRBV10-1 to TRBJ2-2, with TRBD2 as a possible D gene (6 bases). The V end lost 3 bases, the J end lost 5 bases, and 13 bases lay between the germline ends. Germline CDR1 WNHNN, CDR2 SYGVQD (reference sequence). CDR3 size: 15 residues. CDR3 nucleotides: TGCGCCAGCAGTGACGGCGGGGTACTTACCGGGGAGCTGTTTTTT. Its translation: CASSDGGVLTGELFF.

The chain carries TRBV19 and TRBJ1-2; D possibly corresponds to TRBD1 (6 bases). Trimming pared 8 bases from V and 5 bases from J, leaving 15 bases between. This CDR3 comprises 13 residues. Germline V gives CDR1 LNHDA, CDR2 SQIVND (reference sequence). CDR3 in DNA: TGTGCCAGTGGACCAACAGGGCTTTATGGCTACACCTTC. Its protein product is CASGPTGLYGYTF.

This chain joins TRBV28 and TRBJ2-3; the match to TRBD2 covers 8 bases. The V and J ends lost 6 bases and 5 bases, in that order; junction bases with no gene match: 16. The CDR3 is 17 residues long. Germline V CDR1 and CDR2: MDHEN, SYDVKM. CDR3 region: CASSLLTGRARGDTQYF. CDR3 coding DNA: TGTGCCAGCAGCCTCTTAACCGGGAGGGCCAGGGGAGATACGCAGTATTTT.

V and J are TRBV2 and TRBJ2-1; D ambiguous. Germline V lookup: CDR1 SNHLY, CDR2 FYNNEI. CDR3 size: 17 residues. The V end lost 7 bases, the J end lost 4 bases, and 23 bases lay between the germline ends. The CDR3 loop reads CASNPSPAVPRYNEQFF. The CDR3 DNA follows: TGTGCCAGCAACCCCTCCCCCGCAGTGCCCCGGTACAATGAGCAGTTCTTC.

This chain uses TRBV7-6 with TRBJ2-3, with TRBD2 identical over 8 bases. The CDR3 extends over 15 amino acids. Germline assignment: CDR1 SGHVS and CDR2 FNYEAQ. The junction had 3 bases not matched to a gene; V was cut back by 2 bases and J by 2 bases. CDR3 loop: CASSLTSGYTDTQYF. The CDR3 bases are TGTGCCAGCAGCTTAACTAGCGGATACACAGATACGCAGTATTTT.

This chain connects TRBV15 to TRBJ1-3, with D unresolved. The CDR3 loop spans 14 amino acids. Germline V gives CDR1 LNHNV, CDR2 YYDKDF (reference sequence). Trimming stripped 1 base from V and 0 bases from J, with 4 bases between. The CDR3 loop is CATSRGISGNTIYF. CDR3 sequence (DNA): TGTGCCACCAGCAGAGGGATCTCTGGAAACACCATATATTTT.

The gene calls are TRBV7-8 and TRBJ2-1; TRBD2 agrees at 7 bases. CDR3 size: 16 residues. Looked up from germline, CDR1 is SGHVS and CDR2 is FQNEAQ. With V trimmed by 5 bases and J by 6 bases, 13 bases remained unmatched. CDR3 region: CASSVSGGRVGNEQFF. In nucleotides, the CDR3 is TGTGCCAGCAGCGTTAGCGGCGGGAGAGTGGGCAATGAGCAGTTCTTC.

The rearrangement uses TRBV7-2 and TRBJ2-7, with D possibly being TRBD1 (5 bases). There are 13 residues in the CDR3. The V and J ends lost 5 bases and 2 bases respectively, with 10 bases between them. CDR1 is SGHTA and CDR2 is FQGNSA in the germline V gene. CDR3 sequence (DNA): TGTGCCAGCAGCAGACAGACCACCTACGAGCAGTACTTC. It specifies CASSRQTTYEQYF.